This record covers a single TCR beta chain. This sample was included in a study of T cell changes during pregnancy in multiple sclerosis. Germline V gives CDR1 LNHDA, CDR2 SQIVND (reference sequence). The CDR3 loop spans 14 amino acids. V lost 0 bases and J lost 4, with 7 bases in between. Generated by immunoSEQ multiplex PCR, the TCRdb table keeps only in-frame clones and is missing some. The table has some 52,000 clones, 85% to 95% seen once. V usage is TRBV19 and J usage is TRBJ1-5, with no clear D. Sequencing was performed on CD4+ T cells from peripheral blood mononuclear cells, taken in the third trimester of pregnancy. The receptor was isolated from a female donor with multiple sclerosis, enrolled in a pregnancy study. In DNA, the CDR3 is TGTGCCAGTAGTATAGATTGGCAGAATCAGCCCCAGCATTTT. Protein product: CASSIDWQNQPQHF. The full variable domain, completed using reference TRBV19 and TRBJ1-5, is DGGITQSPKYLFRKEGQNVTLSCEQNLNHDAMYWYRQDPGQGLRLIYYSQIVNDFQKGDIAEGYSVSREKKESFPLTVTSAQKNPTAFYLCASSIDWQNQPQHFGDGTRLSIL.